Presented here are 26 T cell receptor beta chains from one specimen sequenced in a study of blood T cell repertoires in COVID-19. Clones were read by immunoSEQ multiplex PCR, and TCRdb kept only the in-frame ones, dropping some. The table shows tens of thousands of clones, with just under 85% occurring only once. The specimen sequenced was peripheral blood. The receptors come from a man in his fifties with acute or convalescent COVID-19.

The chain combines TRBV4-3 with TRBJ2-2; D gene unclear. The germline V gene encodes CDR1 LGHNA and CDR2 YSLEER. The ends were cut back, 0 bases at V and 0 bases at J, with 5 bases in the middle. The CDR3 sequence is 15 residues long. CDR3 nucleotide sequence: TGCGCCAGCAGCCAAGACCAAACGAACACCGGGGAGCTGTTTTTT. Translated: CASSQDQTNTGELFF.

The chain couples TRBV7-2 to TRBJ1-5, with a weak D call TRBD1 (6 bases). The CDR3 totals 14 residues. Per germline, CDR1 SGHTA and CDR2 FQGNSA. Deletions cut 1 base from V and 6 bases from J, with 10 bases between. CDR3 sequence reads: CASSLVKGGQPQHF. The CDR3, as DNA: TGTGCCAGCAGCTTAGTGAAAGGGGGTCAGCCCCAGCATTTT. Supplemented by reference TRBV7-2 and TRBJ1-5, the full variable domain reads GAGVSQSPSNKVTEKGKDVELRCDPISGHTALYWYRQSLGQGLEFLIYFQGNSAPDKSGLPSDRFSAERTGGSVSTLTIQRTQQEDSAVYLCASSLVKGGQPQHFGDGTRLSIL.

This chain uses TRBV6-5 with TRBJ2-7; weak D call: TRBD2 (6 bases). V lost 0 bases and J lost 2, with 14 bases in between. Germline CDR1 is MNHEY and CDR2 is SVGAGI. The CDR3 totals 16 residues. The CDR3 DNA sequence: TGTGCCAGCAGTTACTCGATCGGGACTTATCCCTACGAGCAGTACTTC. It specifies CASSYSIGTYPYEQYF.

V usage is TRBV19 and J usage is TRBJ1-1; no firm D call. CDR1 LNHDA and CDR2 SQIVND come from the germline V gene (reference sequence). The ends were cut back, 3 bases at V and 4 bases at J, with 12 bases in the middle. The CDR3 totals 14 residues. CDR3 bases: TGTGCCAGTAGTATGGACGGGATTGGCACTGAAGCTTTCTTT. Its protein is CASSMDGIGTEAFF.

Here the CDR3 reads CASSNSGNGNTEAFF. CDR3 DNA sequence: TGTGCCAGCAGTAATTCAGGGAATGGGAACACTGAAGCTTTCTTT. The genes are TRBV6-5 and TRBJ1-1, with D maybe TRBD1 (5 bases). Germline CDR1 is MNHEY and CDR2 is SVGAGI. V was cut by 5 bases and J by 1 base, with 14 bases left in between. The CDR3 runs 15 residues.

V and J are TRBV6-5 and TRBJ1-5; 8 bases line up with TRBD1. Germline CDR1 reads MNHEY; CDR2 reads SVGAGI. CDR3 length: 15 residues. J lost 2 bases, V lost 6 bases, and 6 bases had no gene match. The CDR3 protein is CASRAQGAGNQPQHF. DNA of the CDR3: TGTGCCAGCAGAGCCCAGGGGGCCGGCAATCAGCCCCAGCATTTT.

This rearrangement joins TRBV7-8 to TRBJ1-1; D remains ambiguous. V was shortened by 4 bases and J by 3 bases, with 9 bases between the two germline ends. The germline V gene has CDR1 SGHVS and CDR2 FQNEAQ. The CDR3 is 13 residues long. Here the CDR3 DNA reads TGTGCCAGCAGCTCTATGGTGGACACTGAAGCTTTCTTT. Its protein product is CASSSMVDTEAFF. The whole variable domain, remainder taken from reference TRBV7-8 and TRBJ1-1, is GAGVSQSPRYKVAKRGQDVALRCDPISGHVSLFWYQQALGQGPEFLTYFQNEAQLDKSGLPSDRFFAERPEGSVSTLKIQRTQQEDSAVYLCASSSMVDTEAFFGQGTRLTVV.

In DNA form, the CDR3 reads TGCGCCAGCAGCCCGGCGGGGGGGACTAACTATGGCTACACCTTC. This codes for CASSPAGGTNYGYTF. J is TRBJ1-2 and V is TRBV5-1, with a weak D call TRBD1 (5 bases). The CDR3 totals 15 residues. The V gene's germline CDR1 is SGHRS and CDR2 YFSETQ. The V gene lost 4 bases and the J gene lost 0 bases, with 13 bases spanning the gap.

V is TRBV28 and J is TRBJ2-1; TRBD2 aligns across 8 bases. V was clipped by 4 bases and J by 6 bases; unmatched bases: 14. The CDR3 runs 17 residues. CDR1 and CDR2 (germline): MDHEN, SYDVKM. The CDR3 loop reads CASSSGHAGGGGNEQFF. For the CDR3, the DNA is TGTGCCAGCAGTTCTGGGCATGCGGGAGGAGGGGGCAATGAGCAGTTCTTC. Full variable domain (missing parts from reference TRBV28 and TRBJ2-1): DVKVTQSSRYLVKRTGEKVFLECVQDMDHENMFWYRQDPGLGLRLIYFSYDVKMKEKGDIPEGYSVSREKKERFSLILESASTNQTSMYLCASSSGHAGGGGNEQFFGPGTRLTVL.

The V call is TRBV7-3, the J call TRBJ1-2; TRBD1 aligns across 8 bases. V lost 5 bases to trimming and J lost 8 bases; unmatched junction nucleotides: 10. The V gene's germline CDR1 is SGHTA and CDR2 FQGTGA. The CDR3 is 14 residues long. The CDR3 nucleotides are TGTGCCAGCAGCGCGAATACAGGGGGGTTGGGCTACACCTTC. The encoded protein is CASSANTGGLGYTF.

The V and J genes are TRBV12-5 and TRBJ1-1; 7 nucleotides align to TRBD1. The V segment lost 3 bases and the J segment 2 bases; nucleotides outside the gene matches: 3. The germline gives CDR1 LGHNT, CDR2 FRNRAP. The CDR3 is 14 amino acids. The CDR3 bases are TGTGCTAGTGGTTTAGCAGGGGGTAACACTGAAGCTTTCTTT. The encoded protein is CASGLAGGNTEAFF. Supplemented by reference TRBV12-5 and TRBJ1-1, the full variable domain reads DARVTQTPRHKVTEMGQEVTMRCQPILGHNTVFWYRQTMMQGLELLAYFRNRAPLDDSGMPKDRFSAEMPDATLATLKIQPSEPRDSAVYFCASGLAGGNTEAFFGQGTRLTVV.

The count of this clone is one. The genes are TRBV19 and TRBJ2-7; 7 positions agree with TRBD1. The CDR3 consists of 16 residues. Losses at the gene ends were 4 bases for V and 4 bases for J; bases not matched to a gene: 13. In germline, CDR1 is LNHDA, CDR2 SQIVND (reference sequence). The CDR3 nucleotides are TGTGCCAGTAGTACGAGGACAGGCCCCTTGGGTTACGAGCAGTACTTC. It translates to CASSTRTGPLGYEQYF. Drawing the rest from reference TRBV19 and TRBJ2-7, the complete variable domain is DGGITQSPKYLFRKEGQNVTLSCEQNLNHDAMYWYRQDPGQGLRLIYYSQIVNDFQKGDIAEGYSVSREKKESFPLTVTSAQKNPTAFYLCASSTRTGPLGYEQYFGPGTRLTVT.

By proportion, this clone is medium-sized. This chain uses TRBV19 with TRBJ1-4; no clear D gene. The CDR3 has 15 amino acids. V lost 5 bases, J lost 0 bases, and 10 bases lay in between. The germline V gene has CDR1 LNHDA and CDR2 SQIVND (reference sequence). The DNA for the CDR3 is TGTGCCAGTAGTTCCCCGAGAGCAACTAATGAAAAACTGTTTTTT. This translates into CASSSPRATNEKLFF.

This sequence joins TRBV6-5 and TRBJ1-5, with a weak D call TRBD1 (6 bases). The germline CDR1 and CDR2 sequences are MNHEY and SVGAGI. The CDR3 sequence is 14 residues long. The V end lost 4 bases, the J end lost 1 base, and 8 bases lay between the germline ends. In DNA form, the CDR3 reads TGTGCCAGCAGTTTCCAGGGGAGCAATCAGCCCCAGCATTTT. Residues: CASSFQGSNQPQHF.

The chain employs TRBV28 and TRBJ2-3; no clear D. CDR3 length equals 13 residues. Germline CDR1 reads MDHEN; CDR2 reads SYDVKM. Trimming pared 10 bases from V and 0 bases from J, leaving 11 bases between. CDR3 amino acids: CAIQTPSTDTQYF. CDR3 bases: TGTGCCATCCAGACTCCTAGCACAGATACGCAGTATTTT.

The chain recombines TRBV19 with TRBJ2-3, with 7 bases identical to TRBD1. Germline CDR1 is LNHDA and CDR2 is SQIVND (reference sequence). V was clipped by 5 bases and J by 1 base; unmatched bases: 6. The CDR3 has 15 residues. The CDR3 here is CASSSRDSGTDTQYF. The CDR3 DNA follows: TGTGCCAGTAGTTCTCGGGACAGCGGCACAGATACGCAGTATTTT. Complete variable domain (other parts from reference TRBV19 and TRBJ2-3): DGGITQSPKYLFRKEGQNVTLSCEQNLNHDAMYWYRQDPGQGLRLIYYSQIVNDFQKGDIAEGYSVSREKKESFPLTVTSAQKNPTAFYLCASSSRDSGTDTQYFGPGTRLTVL.

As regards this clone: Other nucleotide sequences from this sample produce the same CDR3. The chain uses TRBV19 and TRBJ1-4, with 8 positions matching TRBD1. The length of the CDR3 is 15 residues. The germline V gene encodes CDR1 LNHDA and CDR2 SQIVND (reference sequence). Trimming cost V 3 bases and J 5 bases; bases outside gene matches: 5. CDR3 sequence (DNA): TGTGCCAGTAGTATCGGACAGGGAGGAAATGAAAAACTGTTTTTT. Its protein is CASSIGQGGNEKLFF.

CDR3 amino acids: CASSTRTGTGAYEQYF. Here the CDR3 DNA reads TGTGCCAGTAGTACCCGAACCGGGACAGGGGCCTACGAGCAGTACTTC. The gene calls are TRBV19 and TRBJ2-7; 10 bases align to TRBD1. The CDR3 is 16 amino acids. V dropped 4 bases and J dropped 2; count of bases not matched to a gene: 8. Looked up from germline, CDR1 is LNHDA and CDR2 is SQIVND (reference sequence).

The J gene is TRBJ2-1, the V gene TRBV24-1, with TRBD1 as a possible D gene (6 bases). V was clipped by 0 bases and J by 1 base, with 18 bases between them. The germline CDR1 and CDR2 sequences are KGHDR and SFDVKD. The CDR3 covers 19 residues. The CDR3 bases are TGTGCCACCAGTGATTTGCAGTCCTTACAGGGTGGGTCCTACAATGAGCAGTTCTTC. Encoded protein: CATSDLQSLQGGSYNEQFF.

CDR3 sequence reads: CASSLYPKDSNGYTF. The CDR3 DNA reads TGTGCCAGCAGTTTATACCCCAAAGACAGTAACGGCTACACCTTC. The rearrangement uses TRBV28 and TRBJ1-2; D perhaps matches TRBD1 (5 bases). Between the trimmed V and J ends, which lost 1 base and 8 bases, there was a span of 17 bases. This CDR3 comprises 15 residues. The germline CDR1 and CDR2 sequences are MDHEN and SYDVKM.

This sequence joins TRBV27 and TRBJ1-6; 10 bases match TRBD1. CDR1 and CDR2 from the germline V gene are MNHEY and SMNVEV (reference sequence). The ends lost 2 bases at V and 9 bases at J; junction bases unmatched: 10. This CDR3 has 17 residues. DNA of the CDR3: TGTGCCAGCAGTTTAGTTTTAGGGGGACAGGGGAGTTCACCCCTCCACTTT. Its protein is CASSLVLGGQGSSPLHF.

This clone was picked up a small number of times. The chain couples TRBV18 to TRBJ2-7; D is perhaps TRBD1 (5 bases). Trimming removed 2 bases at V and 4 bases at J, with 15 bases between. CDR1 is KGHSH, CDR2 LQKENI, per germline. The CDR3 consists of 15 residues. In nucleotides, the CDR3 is TGTGCCAGCTCACCAGGATCAGGGAACTTTTACGAGCAGTACTTC. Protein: CASSPGSGNFYEQYF.

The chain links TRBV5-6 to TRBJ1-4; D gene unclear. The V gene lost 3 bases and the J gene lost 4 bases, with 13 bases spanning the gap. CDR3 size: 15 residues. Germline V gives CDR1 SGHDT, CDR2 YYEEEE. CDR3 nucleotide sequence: TGTGCCAGCAGCTACGACGACGGGTATAATGAAAAACTGTTTTTT. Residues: CASSYDDGYNEKLFF. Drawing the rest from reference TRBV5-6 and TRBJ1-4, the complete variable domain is DAGVTQSPTHLIKTRGQQVTLRCSPKSGHDTVSWYQQALGQGPQFIFQYYEEEERQRGNFPDRFSGHQFPNYSSELNVNALLLGDSALYLCASSYDDGYNEKLFFGSGTQLSVL.

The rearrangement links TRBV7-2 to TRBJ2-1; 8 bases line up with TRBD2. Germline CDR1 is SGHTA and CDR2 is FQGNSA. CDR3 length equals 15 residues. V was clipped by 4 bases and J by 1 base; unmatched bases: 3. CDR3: CASSYLAGSYNEQFF. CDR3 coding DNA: TGTGCCAGCAGCTATCTAGCGGGTTCCTACAATGAGCAGTTCTTC.

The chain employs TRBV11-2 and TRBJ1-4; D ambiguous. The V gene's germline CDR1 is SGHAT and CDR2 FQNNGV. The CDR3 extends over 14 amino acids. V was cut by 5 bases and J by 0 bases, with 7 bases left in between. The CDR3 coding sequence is TGTGCCAGCAGCCGAGGGACAACTAATGAAAAACTGTTTTTT. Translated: CASSRGTTNEKLFF.

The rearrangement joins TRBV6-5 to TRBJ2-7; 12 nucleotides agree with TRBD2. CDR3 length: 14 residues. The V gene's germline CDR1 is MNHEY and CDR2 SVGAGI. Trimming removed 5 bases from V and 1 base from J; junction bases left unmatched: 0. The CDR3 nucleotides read TGTGCCAGCAGTACTAGCGGGGGGTCCTACGAGCAGTACTTC. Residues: CASSTSGGSYEQYF.